At least ten counts were recorded for the clone carrying this T cell receptor (beta chain). This record comes from a study of T-cell reconstitution after alpha-beta-depleted transplantation in children. The V and J ends lost 1 base and 10 bases, in that order; junction bases with no gene match: 7. The CDR3 runs 14 residues. Germline assignment: CDR1 DFQATT and CDR2 SNEGSKA (reference sequence). TCRbeta library construction was performed incorporating unique molecular identifiers. TCRdb analysed the PCR reads with MiXCR anew, one entry per CDR3 protein. The sample carries about 190,000 distinct CDR3 sequences, less than 8% recorded once.

V gene TRBV20-1 combines with J gene TRBJ1-6, with TRBD1 matching 7 bases. The source was PBMCs from the stem cell graft donor, collected from the stem cell graft. The clonotype was recovered from a human donor who donated a stem cell graft to a child with Wiskott-Aldrich syndrome. The CDR3 sequence is CSARADRVYSPLHF. CDR3 sequence (DNA): TGCAGTGCTAGAGCCGACAGGGTTTACTCACCCCTCCACTTT.